This T cell receptor beta chain appears in the sequencing data of a study of blood T cell repertoires in COVID-19. Turning to the study itself: PBMCs, B-cell-depleted T cells, or T cells were the source of the cDNA or gDNA that made up the material.

The method was immunoSEQ multiplex PCR; TCRdb's version includes in-frame clones alone and lacks a portion of them. Among 25,000 to 30,000 clones listed, approximately 88% were seen once. The CDR3 sequence is 15 residues long. Trimming removed 4 bases from V and 9 bases from J, with 19 bases in between. From germline, CDR1 is LGHDT and CDR2 YNNKEL (reference sequence). Sample: peripheral blood. The receptor was derived from a human donor in a cohort sampled during active COVID-19. V and J are TRBV3-1 (or the pseudogene TRBV3-2) and TRBJ2-1, with a weak D call TRBD2 (7 bases). The chain's CDR3 is CASSPWGGTRSEQFF. CDR3 DNA sequence: TGTGCCAGCAGCCCCTGGGGGGGCACCAGGTCTGAGCAGTTCTTC.